This entry features one TCR beta chain sequence. Its antigen is undetermined. The data are from a study of T cells in tuberculosis. Study details: This South African cohort compared adolescents with or without latent tuberculosis against adults with active tuberculosis.

Study-wide results and caveats: GEM motif frequencies gave 60% to 70% accuracy; the GMM repertoire gave roughly 90%. Active tuberculosis TCR-alpha repertoires lay closer to GMM-specific TCRs than IGRA-negative controls, suggesting clonal expansion. Smaller alpha distances in active tuberculosis partly reflected shorter CDR3-alpha lengths.

CDR1 and CDR2 from the germline V gene are LNHNV and YYDKDF (reference sequence). J gave up 6 bases and V 2 bases, and 13 bases lay outside the gene matches. This CDR3 has 16 amino acids. The assay was immunoSEQ multiplex PCR, and TCRdb's table has in-frame clones only and misses some. This sample yields more than 35,000 clones, of which roughly 95% are seen a single time; roughly 6.9% belongs to the top ten. Sequencing input: PBMCs. The chain is built from TRBV15 and TRBJ2-7, with TRBD1 matching over 7 bases. The receptor was isolated from a donor aged 5-35 years with latent tuberculosis or without tuberculosis infection. The CDR3 loop reads CATSRLRQGGFTEQYF. The CDR3 bases are TGTGCCACCAGCAGATTAAGACAGGGCGGCTTTACCGAGCAGTACTTC.